These 17 T cell receptor beta chains were sequenced from one sample in a study of control samples from healthy donors and cancer patients. Here immunoSEQ multiplex PCR was the method, and the copy in TCRdb shows in-frame clones only, minus some. The sample lists more than 35,000 clones, 65% to 85% occurring once. The sequenced material came from PBMCs. These receptor sequences come from a woman in her sixties or seventies with lung cancer.

This chain links TRBV10-3 with TRBJ1-1; D gene ambiguous. Germline V gives CDR1 ENHRY, CDR2 SYGVKD. This CDR3 region has 16 residues. The ends were cut back, 2 bases at V and 0 bases at J, with 13 bases in the middle. The CDR3 spells CAISERWTEMNTEAFF. The CDR3 DNA reads TGTGCCATCAGTGAGAGGTGGACGGAGATGAACACTGAAGCTTTCTTT.

The chain couples TRBV7-2 to TRBJ2-1, with TRBD2 identical over 11 bases. The J segment lost 10 bases and the V segment lost 1 base, leaving 6 bases of the junction unmatched. Germline V gives CDR1 SGHTA, CDR2 FQGNSA. The CDR3 has 15 residues. The DNA of the CDR3 is TGTGCCAGCAGCTTAGTGTTAGCGGGAGGGCGGGAGCAGTTCTTC. It codes for CASSLVLAGGREQFF.

This clone was seen a few times. The chain links TRBV18 to TRBJ1-6; D might be TRBD1 (5 bases). Trimming stripped 0 bases from V and 9 bases from J, with 15 bases between. CDR3 length: 16 residues. CDR1 and CDR2 (germline): KGHSH, LQKENI. The CDR3 sequence is CASSPPSGQGVSPLHF. The CDR3 coding sequence is TGTGCCAGCTCACCACCGAGTGGGCAGGGTGTTTCACCCCTCCACTTT.

The chain combines TRBV29-1 with TRBJ2-5; possibly TRBD1 or TRBD2 for D (6 bases each). Germline V gives CDR1 SQVTM, CDR2 ANQGSEA. CDR3 length equals 13 residues. V gave up 7 bases and J gave up 5 bases, with 17 bases separating them. CDR3 amino acids: CSALGGLGETQYF. For the CDR3, the DNA is TGCAGCGCCCTAGGGGGGTTAGGCGAGACCCAGTACTTC. The whole variable domain, remainder taken from reference TRBV29-1 and TRBJ2-5, is SAVISQKPSRDICQRGTSLTIQCQVDSQVTMMFWYRQQPGQSLTLIATANQGSEATYESGFVIDKFPISRPNLTFSTLTVSNMSPEDSSIYLCSALGGLGETQYFGPGTRLLVL.

The chain employs TRBV4-1 and TRBJ2-5; 10 positions match TRBD2. Germline CDR1 and CDR2: MGHRA and YSYEKL. Losses at the gene ends were 5 bases for V and 5 bases for J; bases not matched to a gene: 11. This CDR3 region has 16 residues. DNA for the CDR3: TGCGCCAGCAGCGACATTTTAGCGGGACTAGCGGAGACCCAGTACTTC. Its protein product is CASSDILAGLAETQYF.

The chain uses TRBV29-1 and TRBJ2-5; 7 nucleotides agree with TRBD2. Germline V gene lookup returns CDR1 SQVTM and CDR2 ANQGSEA. The CDR3 totals 12 residues. Trimming removed 4 bases from V and 3 bases from J; junction bases left unmatched: 2. CDR3 residues: CSVASGEETQYF. CDR3 sequence (DNA): TGCAGCGTTGCAAGCGGGGAAGAGACCCAGTACTTC.

CDR3 region: CASSRETGNTIYF. The CDR3 DNA follows: TGTGCCAGCAGTAGGGAGACCGGAAACACCATATATTTT. The chain joins TRBV28 to TRBJ1-3; unclear D gene. V lost 5 bases and J lost 4, with 9 bases in between. Germline values: CDR1 MDHEN, CDR2 SYDVKM. The CDR3 spans 13 residues.

The chain joins TRBV30 to TRBJ2-3, with D perhaps TRBD2 (5 bases). This CDR3 is 14 amino acids long. Trimming left V 4 bases short and J 0 bases short, with 11 bases between. Germline-derived CDR1 and CDR2 are GTSNPN and SVGIG (reference sequence). Here the CDR3 reads CAWTRTFSTDTQYF. The CDR3 DNA sequence: TGTGCCTGGACCAGGACTTTTAGCACAGATACGCAGTATTTT.

Here the CDR3 DNA reads TGTGCCAGCTCACCAATGGCTAGCGGGAGCATTGAGCAGTTCTTC. Protein product: CASSPMASGSIEQFF. This chain connects TRBV18 to TRBJ2-1, with 10 nucleotides matching TRBD2. Germline V gene sequence: CDR1 KGHSH, CDR2 LQKENI. Trimming at V came to 2 bases and at J to 9 bases, leaving 7 bases not matched to a gene. The CDR3 has 15 amino acids.

In nucleotides, the CDR3 is TGTGCCAGCAGCTTAAGGGGGTCGGACCTCGACATAGCCAAAAACATTCAGTACTTC. Its translation is CASSLRGSDLDIAKNIQYF. The rearrangement links TRBV11-2 to TRBJ2-4; the D gene is possibly TRBD1 (6 bases). From germline, CDR1 is SGHAT and CDR2 FQNNGV. The V end was cut by 2 bases, the J end by 0 bases, with 20 bases between. The CDR3 has 19 residues.

The chain couples TRBV2 to TRBJ1-1, with 7 bases lining up with TRBD1. The length of the CDR3 is 13 residues. J gave up 4 bases and V 6 bases, and 5 bases lay outside the gene matches. CDR1 SNHLY and CDR2 FYNNEI come from the germline V gene. The CDR3 spells CASSPTGFTEAFF. In DNA, the CDR3 is TGTGCCAGCAGCCCGACAGGGTTCACTGAAGCTTTCTTT.

The genes are TRBV4-3 and TRBJ1-4; D might be TRBD1 (5 bases). This CDR3 is 15 amino acids long. Germline CDR1 reads LGHNA; CDR2 reads YSLEER. Trimming shortened V by 0 bases and J by 4 bases, and 9 bases separated the two germline ends. The CDR3 region has the DNA TGCGCCAGCAGCCAAGACGGGACGGTTAATGAAAAACTGTTTTTT. This translates into CASSQDGTVNEKLFF.

The gene calls are TRBV19 and TRBJ2-7; 11 bases line up with TRBD1. The CDR3 has 14 amino acids. The V gene end was trimmed by 6 bases and the J gene end by 8 bases; junction bases not matched to a gene: 9. Germline CDR1 and CDR2: LNHDA and SQIVND (reference sequence). CDR3 bases: TGTGCCAGTAGCGGGACAGGGGGAATTAGCAAGCAGTACTTC. It yields the protein CASSGTGGISKQYF.

The V and J genes are TRBV7-9 and TRBJ1-2; D is possibly TRBD1 (6 bases). Trimming pared 5 bases from V and 8 bases from J, leaving 15 bases between. Germline assignment: CDR1 SEHNR and CDR2 FQNEAQ (reference sequence). This CDR3 has 13 amino acids. The CDR3 sequence is CASSPRQGKGYTF. In DNA form, the CDR3 reads TGTGCCAGCAGCCCCCGTCAGGGGAAAGGCTACACCTTC.

This sequence joins TRBV4-1 and TRBJ2-1; TRBD1 matches at 7 bases. This CDR3 comprises 18 residues. Germline assignment: CDR1 MGHRA and CDR2 YSYEKL. With 2 bases clipped from V and 7 bases from J, the junction kept 17 bases outside the gene matches. The CDR3 protein is CASSQPTWTGSFLNEQFF. The CDR3 DNA is TGCGCCAGCAGCCAACCTACCTGGACAGGTAGTTTTTTGAATGAGCAGTTCTTC.

The V call is TRBV5-1, the J call TRBJ2-1; TRBD1 agrees at 8 bases. The CDR3 runs to 15 residues. The junction had 6 bases not matched to a gene; V was cut back by 4 bases and J by 3 bases. From germline, CDR1 is SGHRS and CDR2 YFSETQ. The CDR3 loop reads CASSQGQAVYNEQFF. The DNA of the CDR3 is TGCGCCAGCAGCCAGGGACAGGCGGTCTACAATGAGCAGTTCTTC.

The CDR3 loop reads CASSPMAGPNTGELFF. The CDR3 DNA is TGCGCCAGCAGCCCCATGGCGGGGCCGAACACCGGGGAGCTGTTTTTT. The genes are TRBV4-1 and TRBJ2-2, with D possibly TRBD2 on 6 matching bases. Germline CDR1 reads MGHRA; CDR2 reads YSYEKL. The length of the CDR3 is 16 residues. V lost 4 bases and J 0 bases, leaving 12 bases between the germline ends.